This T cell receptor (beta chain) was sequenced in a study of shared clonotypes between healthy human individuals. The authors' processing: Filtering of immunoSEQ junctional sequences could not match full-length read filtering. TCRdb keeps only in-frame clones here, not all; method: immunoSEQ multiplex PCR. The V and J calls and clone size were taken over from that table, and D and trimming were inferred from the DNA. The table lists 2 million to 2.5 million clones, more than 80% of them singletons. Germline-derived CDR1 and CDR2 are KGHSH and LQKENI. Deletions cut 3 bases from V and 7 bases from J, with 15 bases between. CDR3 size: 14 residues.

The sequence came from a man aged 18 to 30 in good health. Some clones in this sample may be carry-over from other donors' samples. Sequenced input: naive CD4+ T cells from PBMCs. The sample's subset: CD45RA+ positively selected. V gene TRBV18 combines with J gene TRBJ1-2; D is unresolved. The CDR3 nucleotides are TGTGCCAGCTCACCGGTGGCCCCCGGAGGTGGCTACACCTTC. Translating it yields CASSPVAPGGGYTF. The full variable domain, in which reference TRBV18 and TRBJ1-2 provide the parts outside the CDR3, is NAGVMQNPRHLVRRRGQEARLRCSPMKGHSHVYWYRQLPEEGLKFMVYLQKENIIDESGMPKERFSAEFPKEGPSILRIQQVVRGDSAAYFCASSPVAPGGGYTFGSGTRLTVV.